This TCR beta chain stems from a study of blood T cells in healthy people across ages. Study-level findings and limits: The fall in TCR beta diversity per million T cells was roughly linear with age.

A minimum of 5 micrograms of total RNA was extracted per sample. This clonotype has more than one count but fewer than ten. Its antigen is still unknown. CDR1 is DFQATT and CDR2 is SNEGSKA in the germline V gene (reference sequence). V lost 6 bases to trimming and J lost 2 bases; unmatched junction nucleotides: 12. The CDR3 is 16 residues long. A second about 7 to 12 cycle PCR used barcoded and J-beta primers. MiXCR, applied by TCRdb to the 5' RACE reads, yields one record per CDR3 protein. The sample includes hundreds of thousands of distinct CDR3 sequences, approximately 50% of them seen just once. The genes are TRBV20-1 and TRBJ2-4; the match to TRBD2 covers 8 bases. What was sequenced was blood. The sequence came from a man in his 60s in good health. The CDR3 here is CSALRGGLGTKNIQYF. The DNA for the CDR3 is TGCAGTGCCCTACGGGGGGGGTTAGGGACCAAAAACATTCAGTACTTC.